This T cell receptor (beta chain) derives from a study of tumor-infiltrating lymphocytes in primary liver carcinoma. As regards this clonotype: Its target is unknown. At one end, the junction sequence differs from germline, possibly due to a read error.

The study co-extracted DNA and RNA from around 20-30 mg of unsorted bulk tissue. At sampling, these chronic HBV carriers had received no treatment. Every tumor was sampled at five separate regions. This CDR3 contains 16 residues. The germline CDR1 and CDR2 sequences are LGHNA and YNFKEQ. Findings of the study overall: Tumors carried a top-250-clone fraction significantly exceeding that of blood (p = 0.039). Tumor-adjacent and tumor-blood pairs showed less overlap than tumor region pairs.

With a constant-region primer, TCR beta cDNA was made from 450 to 550 ng of total RNA. Three rounds of nested multiplex PCR with slightly modified ARM-PCR produced TCR beta libraries. In the first two PCR rounds, TRBV1-TRBV30 forward primers were paired with a C-beta reverse primer, and each round lasted approximately 10 cycles. Using its own MiXCR run on the multiplex PCR reads, TCRdb lists one record per CDR3 protein. The data show over 95,000 distinct CDR3 sequences, about three quarters seen once. This TCR derives from a woman aged 55-69 years with primary liver carcinoma and hepatitis B virus infection. V and J are TRBV4-2 and TRBJ2-7; D uncertain. The sequenced sample consisted of liver tumor tissue from sampling region 5. The subset is: tumor region T5, tumor centre. CDR3 nucleotides: TGTGTCAGCAGCCAAGGCTCTAGTAGTGGCTCCTACGAGCAGTACTTC. Its protein is CVSSQGSSSGSYEQYF.